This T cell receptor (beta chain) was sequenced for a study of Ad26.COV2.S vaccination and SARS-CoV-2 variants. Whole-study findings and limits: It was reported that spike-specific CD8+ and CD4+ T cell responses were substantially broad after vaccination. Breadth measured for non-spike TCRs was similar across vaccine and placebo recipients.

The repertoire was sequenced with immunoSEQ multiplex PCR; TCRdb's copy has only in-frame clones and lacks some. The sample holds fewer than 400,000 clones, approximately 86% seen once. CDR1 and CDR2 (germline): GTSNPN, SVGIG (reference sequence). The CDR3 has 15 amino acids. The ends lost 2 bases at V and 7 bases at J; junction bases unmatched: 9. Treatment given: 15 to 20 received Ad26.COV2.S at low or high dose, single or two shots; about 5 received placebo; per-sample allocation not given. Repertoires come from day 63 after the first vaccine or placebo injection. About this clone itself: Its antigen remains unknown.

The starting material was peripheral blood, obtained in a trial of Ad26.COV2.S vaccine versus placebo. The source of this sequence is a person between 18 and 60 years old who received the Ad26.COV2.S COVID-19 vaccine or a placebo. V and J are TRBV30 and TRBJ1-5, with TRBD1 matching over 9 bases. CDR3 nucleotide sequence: TGTGCCTGGAGTTATCAGGACAGGGGTAGACAGCCCCAGCATTTT. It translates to CAWSYQDRGRQPQHF.